The source of this T cell receptor (beta chain) is a study of T cell responses to AZD1222 COVID-19 vaccine (dated by TCRdb to about 2021). Study-wide context: A total of just over 230 trial participants underwent TCR sequencing, of whom approximately 200 had received two doses of AZD1222 and around 25 had received two doses of the MenACWY control vaccine. Enrollment into the trials was organized by age into subgroups of 18-55, 56-69 and 70-plus years, and those subgroups contained roughly 160, 29 and 62 TCR-sequenced participants, respectively. What the research found in general, with its limitations: After two AZD1222 doses, both the breadth and the depth of spike-specific TCRs were significantly higher than at day 0 and than in MenACWY recipients. Conclusions about previously exposed vaccinees were limited because only six AZD1222 recipients were SARS-CoV-2 seropositive at baseline. Participants were mostly white British, with more females than males. The authors suggested clonal diversity may have been underestimated. No day 14 peak-response samples were available, so repertoires were characterized only after the peak T cell response. In the small 56-69-year group, the increase in depth fell short of significance, most likely because of low power. CD4 TCRs associated with the vaccine covered the entire spike protein, and the dominant responses were in regions 160-218 and 743-854. Epitopes outside the regions mutated in the B.1.351 and B.1.1.7 variants were reportedly recognized by nearly half of the unique spike-specific TCRs.

The CDR3 regions of human TCRbeta chains were analyzed by immunosequencing. The authors' analysis ran thus. Repertoire TCRs were checked for matches against a reference library of SARS-CoV-2-specific TCRs that had been generated using the MIRA antigen-specificity platform. Breadth meant the fraction of unique TCRs that were SARS-CoV-2-associated, whereas depth meant the fraction of total T cells that were SARS-CoV-2-associated. Using the MIRA data, every spike-specific TCR was mapped to the spike region that the TCR reacted to and assigned to either a CD4 or a CD8 class. Log10-transformed breadth and depth values were compared by one-way ANOVA with Sidak's multiple comparisons tests. TCRdb holds this immuneACCESS table with in-frame rearrangements only. Some clones are missing; in checked studies, unresolved V genes explain under half, and the rest has no known cause. The DNA was the basis for D and trimming; V, J and clone size are from that table. A total of around 180,000 clones appear in this sample, approximately 94% of them only once. The top ten hold 1.5% to 2% of the sample.

Explained via the paper, the time point label denotes: about 28 days (+/-7) after the second vaccine dose. AZD1222 recipients given second doses at about 4 weeks or at about 12 weeks were pooled, since spike-specific TCR depth and breadth were not found to differ between the two schedules. Vaccinee samples came from UK trials COV001 and COV002, including a single-blind randomized controlled phase 2/3 trial of AZD1222 (ChAdOx1 nCoV-19) in healthy adults. Trial participant PBMC samples were collected at day 0 and day 28 after the second dose for TCRbeta chain sequencing. For this clone: The specificity of this receptor is unknown. No clone much larger than this one lies a single base away; base qualities are absent.

This sequence originates from an adult who received the AZD1222 COVID-19 vaccine. Sequences were derived from peripheral blood, sampled 28 days after the second AZD1222 dose.

This receptor has the CDR3 CASSPPGIYGYTF. The nucleotides are TGTGCCAGCAGCCCCCCGGGTATTTATGGCTACACCTTC. This chain joins TRBV5-6 to TRBJ1-2; a confident D gene designation cannot be given. V and J lose 4 bases and 5 bases, and a span of 12 bases separates them. The germline V gene encodes CDR1 SGHDT and CDR2 YYEEEE. Its CDR3 holds 13 amino acids, cysteine through phenylalanine. CDR3 DNA only is kept here, 39 bases in frame from base 1.